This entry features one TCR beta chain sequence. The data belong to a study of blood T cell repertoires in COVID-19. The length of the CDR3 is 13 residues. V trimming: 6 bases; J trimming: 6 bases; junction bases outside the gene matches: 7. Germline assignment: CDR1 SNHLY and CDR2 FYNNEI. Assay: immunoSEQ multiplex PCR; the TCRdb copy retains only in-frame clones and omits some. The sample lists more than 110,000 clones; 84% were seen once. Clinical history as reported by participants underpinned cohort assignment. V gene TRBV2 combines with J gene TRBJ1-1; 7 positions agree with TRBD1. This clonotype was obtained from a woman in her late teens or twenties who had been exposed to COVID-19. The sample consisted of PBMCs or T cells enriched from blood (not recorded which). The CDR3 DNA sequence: TGTGCCAGCAGCCCCAGACAGGGACCTGAAGCTTTCTTT. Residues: CASSPRQGPEAFF. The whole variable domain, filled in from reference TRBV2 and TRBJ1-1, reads EPEVTQTPSHQVTQMGQEVILRCVPISNHLYFYWYRQILGQKVEFLVSFYNNEISEKSEIFDDQFSVERPDGSNFTLKIRSTKLEDSAMYFCASSPRQGPEAFFGQGTRLTVV.